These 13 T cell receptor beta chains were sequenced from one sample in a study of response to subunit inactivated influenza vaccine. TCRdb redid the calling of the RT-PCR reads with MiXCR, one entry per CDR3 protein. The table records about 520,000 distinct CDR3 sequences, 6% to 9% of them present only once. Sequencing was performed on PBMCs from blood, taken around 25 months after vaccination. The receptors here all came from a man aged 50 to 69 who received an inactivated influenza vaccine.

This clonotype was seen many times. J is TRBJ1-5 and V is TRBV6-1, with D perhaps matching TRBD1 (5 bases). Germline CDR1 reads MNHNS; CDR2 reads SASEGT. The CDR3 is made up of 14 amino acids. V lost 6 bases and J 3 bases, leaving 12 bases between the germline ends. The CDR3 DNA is TGTGCCAGCAGGTCGGACGGGACCAATCAGCCCCAGCATTTT. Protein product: CASRSDGTNQPQHF.

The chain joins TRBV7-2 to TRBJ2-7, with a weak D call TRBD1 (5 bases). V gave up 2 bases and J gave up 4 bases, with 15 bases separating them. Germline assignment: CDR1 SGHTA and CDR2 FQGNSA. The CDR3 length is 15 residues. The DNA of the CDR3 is TGTGCCAGCAGCTTACCGGATAGGGGTGGTTACGAGCAGTACTTC. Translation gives CASSLPDRGGYEQYF.

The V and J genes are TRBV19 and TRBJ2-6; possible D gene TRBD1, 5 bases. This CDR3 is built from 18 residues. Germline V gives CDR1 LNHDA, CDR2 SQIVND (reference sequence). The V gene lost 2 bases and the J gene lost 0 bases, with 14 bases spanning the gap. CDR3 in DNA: TGTGCCAGTAGTATAAGGGCAGGGTTGGCCTCTGGGGCCAACGTCCTGACTTTC. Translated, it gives CASSIRAGLASGANVLTF.

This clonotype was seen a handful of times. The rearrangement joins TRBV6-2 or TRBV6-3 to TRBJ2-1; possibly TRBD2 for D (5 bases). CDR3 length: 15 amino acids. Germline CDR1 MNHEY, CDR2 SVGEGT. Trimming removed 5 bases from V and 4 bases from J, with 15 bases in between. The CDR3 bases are TGTGCCAGCAGTCGTTTCGGGTCGGGGTACAATGAGCAGTTCTTC. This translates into CASSRFGSGYNEQFF.

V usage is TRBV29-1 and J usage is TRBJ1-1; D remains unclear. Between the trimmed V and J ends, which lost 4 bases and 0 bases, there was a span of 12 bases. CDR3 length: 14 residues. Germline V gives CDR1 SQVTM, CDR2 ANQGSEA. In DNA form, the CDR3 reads TGCAGCGTTGGAGTTGCGGCCCTGAACACTGAAGCTTTCTTT. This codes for CSVGVAALNTEAFF.

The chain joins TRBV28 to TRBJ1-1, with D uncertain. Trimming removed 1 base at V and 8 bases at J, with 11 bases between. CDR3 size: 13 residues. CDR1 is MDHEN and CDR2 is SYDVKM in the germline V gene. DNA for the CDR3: TGTGCCAGCAGTTTATTGGGTCCCACGGAAGCTTTCTTT. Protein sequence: CASSLLGPTEAFF.

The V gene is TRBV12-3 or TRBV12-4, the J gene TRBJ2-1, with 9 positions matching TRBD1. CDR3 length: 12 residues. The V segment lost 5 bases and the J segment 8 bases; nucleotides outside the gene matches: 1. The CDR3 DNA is TGTGCCAGCAGTGGACAGGGGTATGAGCAGTTCTTC. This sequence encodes CASSGQGYEQFF.

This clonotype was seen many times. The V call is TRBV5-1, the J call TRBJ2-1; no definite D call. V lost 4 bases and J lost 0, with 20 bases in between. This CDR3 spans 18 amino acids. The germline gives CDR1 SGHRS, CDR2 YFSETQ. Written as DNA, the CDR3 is TGCGCCAGCAGCGCTCCCAAATTTAGTAGCAGCTCCTACAATGAGCAGTTCTTC. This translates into CASSAPKFSSSSYNEQFF.

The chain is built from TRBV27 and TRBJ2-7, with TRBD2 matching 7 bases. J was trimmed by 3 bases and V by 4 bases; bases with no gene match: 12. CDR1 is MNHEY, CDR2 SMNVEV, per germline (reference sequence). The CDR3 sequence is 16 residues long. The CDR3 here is CASSYSSGDLNYEQYF. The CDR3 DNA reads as TGTGCCAGCAGTTATTCTAGCGGAGACCTTAACTACGAGCAGTACTTC.

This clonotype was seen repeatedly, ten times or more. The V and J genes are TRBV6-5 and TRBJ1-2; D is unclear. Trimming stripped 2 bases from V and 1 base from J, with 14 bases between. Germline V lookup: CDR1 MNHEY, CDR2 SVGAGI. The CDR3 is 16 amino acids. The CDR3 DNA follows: TGTGCCAGCAGTTACGAGGCCATCTACAGTAACTATGGCTACACCTTC. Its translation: CASSYEAIYSNYGYTF.

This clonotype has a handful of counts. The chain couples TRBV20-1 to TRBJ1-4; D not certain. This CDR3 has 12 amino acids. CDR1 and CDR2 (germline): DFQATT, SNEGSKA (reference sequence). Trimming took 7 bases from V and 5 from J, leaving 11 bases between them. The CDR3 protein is CSGGPLNEKLFF. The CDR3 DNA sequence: TGCAGTGGCGGGCCCTTAAATGAAAAACTGTTTTTT.

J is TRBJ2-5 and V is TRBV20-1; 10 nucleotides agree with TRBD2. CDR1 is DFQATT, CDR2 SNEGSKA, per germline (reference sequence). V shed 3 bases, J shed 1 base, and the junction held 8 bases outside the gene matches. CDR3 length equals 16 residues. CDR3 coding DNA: TGCAGTGCTAGTCGGGTAGCGGGAGGCGCCCAAGAGACCCAGTACTTC. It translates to CSASRVAGGAQETQYF.

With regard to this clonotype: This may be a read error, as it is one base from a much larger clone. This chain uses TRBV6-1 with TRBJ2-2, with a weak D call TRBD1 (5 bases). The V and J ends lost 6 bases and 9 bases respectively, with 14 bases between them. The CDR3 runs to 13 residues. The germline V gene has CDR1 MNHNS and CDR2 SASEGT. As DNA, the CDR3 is TGTGCCAGCAGGGACAATGGGGCCAGGGAGCTGTTTTTT. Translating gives CASRDNGARELFF.